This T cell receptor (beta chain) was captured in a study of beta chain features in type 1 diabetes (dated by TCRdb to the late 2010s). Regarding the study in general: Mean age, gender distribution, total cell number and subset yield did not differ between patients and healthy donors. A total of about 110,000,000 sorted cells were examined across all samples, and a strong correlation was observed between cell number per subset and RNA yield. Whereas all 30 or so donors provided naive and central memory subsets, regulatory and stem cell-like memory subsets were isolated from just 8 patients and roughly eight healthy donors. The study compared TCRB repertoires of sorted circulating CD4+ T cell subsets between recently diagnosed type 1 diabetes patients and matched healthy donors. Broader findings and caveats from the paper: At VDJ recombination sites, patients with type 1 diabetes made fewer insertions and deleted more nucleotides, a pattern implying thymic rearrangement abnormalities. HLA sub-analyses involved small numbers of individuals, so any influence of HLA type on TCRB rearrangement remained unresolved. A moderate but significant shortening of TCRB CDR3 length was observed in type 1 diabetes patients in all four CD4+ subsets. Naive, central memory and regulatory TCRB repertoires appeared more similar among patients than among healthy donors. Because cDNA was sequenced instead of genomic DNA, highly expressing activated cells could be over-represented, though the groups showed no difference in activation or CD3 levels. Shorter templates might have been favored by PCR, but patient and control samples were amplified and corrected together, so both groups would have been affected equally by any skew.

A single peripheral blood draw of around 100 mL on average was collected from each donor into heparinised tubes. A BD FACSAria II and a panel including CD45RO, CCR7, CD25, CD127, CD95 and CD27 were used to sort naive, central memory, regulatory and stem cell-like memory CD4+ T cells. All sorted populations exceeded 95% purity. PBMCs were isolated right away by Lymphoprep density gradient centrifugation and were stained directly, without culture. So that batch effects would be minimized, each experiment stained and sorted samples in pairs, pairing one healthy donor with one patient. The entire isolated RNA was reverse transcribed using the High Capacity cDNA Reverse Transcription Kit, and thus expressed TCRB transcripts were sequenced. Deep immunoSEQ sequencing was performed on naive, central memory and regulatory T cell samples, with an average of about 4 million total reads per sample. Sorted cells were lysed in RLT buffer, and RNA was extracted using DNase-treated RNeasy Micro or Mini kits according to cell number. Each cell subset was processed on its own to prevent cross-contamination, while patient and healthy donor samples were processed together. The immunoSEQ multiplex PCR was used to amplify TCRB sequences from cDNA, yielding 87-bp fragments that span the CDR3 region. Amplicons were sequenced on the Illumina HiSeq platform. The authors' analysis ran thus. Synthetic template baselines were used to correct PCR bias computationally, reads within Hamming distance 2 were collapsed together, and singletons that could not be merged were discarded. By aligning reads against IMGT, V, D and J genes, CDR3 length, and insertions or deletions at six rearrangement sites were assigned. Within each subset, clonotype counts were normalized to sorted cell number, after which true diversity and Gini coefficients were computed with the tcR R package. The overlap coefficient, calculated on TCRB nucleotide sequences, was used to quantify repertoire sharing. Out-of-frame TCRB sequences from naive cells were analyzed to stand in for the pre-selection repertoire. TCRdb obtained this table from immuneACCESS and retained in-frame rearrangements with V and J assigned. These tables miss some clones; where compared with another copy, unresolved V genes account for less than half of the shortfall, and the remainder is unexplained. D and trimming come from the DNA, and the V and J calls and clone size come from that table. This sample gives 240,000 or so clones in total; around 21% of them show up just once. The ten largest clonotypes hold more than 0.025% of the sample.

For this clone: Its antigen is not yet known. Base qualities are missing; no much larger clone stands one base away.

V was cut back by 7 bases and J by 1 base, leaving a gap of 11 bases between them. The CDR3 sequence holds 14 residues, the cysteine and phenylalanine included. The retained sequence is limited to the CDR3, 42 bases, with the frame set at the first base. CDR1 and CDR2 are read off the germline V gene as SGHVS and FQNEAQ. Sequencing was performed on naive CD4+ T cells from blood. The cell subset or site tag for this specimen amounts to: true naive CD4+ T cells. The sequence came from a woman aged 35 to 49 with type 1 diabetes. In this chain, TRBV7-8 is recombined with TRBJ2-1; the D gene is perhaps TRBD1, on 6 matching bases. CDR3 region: CASNSGTSYNEQFF. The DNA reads TGTGCCAGCAATTCTGGGACATCCTACAATGAGCAGTTCTTC.